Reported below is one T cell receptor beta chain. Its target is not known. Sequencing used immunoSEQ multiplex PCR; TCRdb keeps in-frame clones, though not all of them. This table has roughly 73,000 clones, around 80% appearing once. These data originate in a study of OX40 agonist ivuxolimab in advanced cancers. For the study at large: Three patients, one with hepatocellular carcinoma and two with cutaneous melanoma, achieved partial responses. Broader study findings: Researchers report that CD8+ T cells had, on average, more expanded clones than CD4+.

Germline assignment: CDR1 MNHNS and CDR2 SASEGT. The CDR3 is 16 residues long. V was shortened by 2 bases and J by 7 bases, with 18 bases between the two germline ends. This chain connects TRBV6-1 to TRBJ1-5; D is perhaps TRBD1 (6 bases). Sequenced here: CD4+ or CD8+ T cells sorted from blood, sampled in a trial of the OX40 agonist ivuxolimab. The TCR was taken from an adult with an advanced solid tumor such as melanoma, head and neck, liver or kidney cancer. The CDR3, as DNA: TGTGCCAGCAGTGAATCAGGGGCCGGGGGTAACCAGCCCCAGCATTTT. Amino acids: CASSESGAGGNQPQHF.